Presented here are 2 T cell receptor beta chains from one specimen sequenced in a study of blood T cell repertoires in COVID-19. Produced via immunoSEQ multiplex PCR; TCRdb's table is partial and in-frame only. The sample has approximately 24,000 clones; about 89% are singletons. Sample: peripheral blood. Receptors were obtained from a man between 65 and 85 years old with COVID-19, enrolled during active disease.

The chain recombines TRBV5-1 with TRBJ1-3; 7 positions match TRBD1. The germline V gene encodes CDR1 SGHRS and CDR2 YFSETQ. CDR3 length equals 18 residues. V trimming: 4 bases; J trimming: 3 bases; junction bases outside the gene matches: 16. CDR3: CASSLQRGSGGDGNTIYF. In DNA form, the CDR3 reads TGCGCCAGCAGCCTCCAGAGGGGGTCAGGGGGAGATGGAAACACCATATATTTT.

Here the CDR3 reads CASSPGTLSKNIQYF. DNA for the CDR3: TGTGCCAGCAGCCCGGGGACTCTTTCCAAAAACATTCAGTACTTC. This chain connects TRBV27 to TRBJ2-4; D might be TRBD2 (6 bases). Germline-derived CDR1 and CDR2 are MNHEY and SMNVEV (reference sequence). Trimming took 6 bases from V and 2 from J, leaving 14 bases between them. The CDR3 contains 15 residues.